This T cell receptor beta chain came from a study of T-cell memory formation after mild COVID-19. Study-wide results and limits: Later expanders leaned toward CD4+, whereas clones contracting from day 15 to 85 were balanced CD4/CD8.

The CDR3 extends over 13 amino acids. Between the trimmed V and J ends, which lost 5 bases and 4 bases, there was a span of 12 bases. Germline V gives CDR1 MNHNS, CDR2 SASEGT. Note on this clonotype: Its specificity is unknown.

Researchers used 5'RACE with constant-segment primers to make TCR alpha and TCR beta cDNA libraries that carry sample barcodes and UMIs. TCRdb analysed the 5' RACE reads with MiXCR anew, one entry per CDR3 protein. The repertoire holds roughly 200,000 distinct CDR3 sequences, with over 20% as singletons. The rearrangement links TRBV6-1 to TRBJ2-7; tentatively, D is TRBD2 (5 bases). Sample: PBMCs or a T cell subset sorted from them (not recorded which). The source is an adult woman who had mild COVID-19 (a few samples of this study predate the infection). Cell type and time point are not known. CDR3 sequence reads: CASSPLRGYEQYF. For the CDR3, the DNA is TGTGCCAGCAGTCCCCTACGGGGTTACGAGCAGTACTTC.